The T cell receptor beta chain described here comes from a study of blood T cell repertoires in COVID-19. Study as a whole: Both acute and convalescent COVID-19 samples were obtained from the United States, Italy and Spain. Sources were T cells, B-cell-depleted T cells, or PBMCs; the material itself was cDNA or gDNA.

Per the germline V gene, CDR1 is SGDLS and CDR2 is YYNGEE. Trimming took off 0 bases at V and 2 bases at J, with 7 bases between the two ends. CDR3 length equals 14 residues. Profiling relied on immunoSEQ multiplex PCR, and the TCRdb table lists in-frame clones only, not all of them. Of 110,000 or so clones in the sample, about two thirds are singletons; the top ten hold around 1.7%. This clone has more than one count but fewer than ten. The clonotype originates from a woman aged 35 to 49 with acute or convalescent COVID-19. Sequencing was carried out using peripheral blood. This rearrangement joins TRBV9 to TRBJ2-3; D gene uncertain. CDR3 nucleotides: TGTGCCAGCAGCGTAGTTGGCTTCACAGATACGCAGTATTTT. Protein sequence: CASSVVGFTDTQYF.